This T cell receptor (beta chain) was documented in a study of blood T cell repertoires in COVID-19. Turning to the study itself: T cells, B-cell-depleted T cells, or PBMCs supplied cDNA or gDNA.

This table comes from immunoSEQ multiplex PCR, and its TCRdb copy is limited to in-frame clones, with some not included. Counted here are roughly 250,000 clones, about 76% occurring once; the ten biggest clones make up 2.5% to 3%. V was trimmed by 4 bases and J by 1 base, leaving 16 bases between them. Germline assignment: CDR1 LNHDA and CDR2 SQIVND (reference sequence). The CDR3 has 16 amino acids. This clone has only a few counts. V usage is TRBV19 and J usage is TRBJ1-2; a possible D gene is TRBD1 (6 bases). The sample taken for sequencing was peripheral blood. The receptor was derived from a woman in her sixties with active or convalescent COVID-19. The CDR3 coding sequence is TGTGCCAGTAGTAGCCTTGGGGGCGCGGTTAACTATGGCTACACCTTC. Protein: CASSSLGGAVNYGYTF.